Listed here are 29 T cell receptor beta chains from one sample, sequenced in a study of T-cell memory formation after mild COVID-19. TCRdb reanalysed the 5' RACE reads using MiXCR and keeps one entry per CDR3 protein. Found here are over 450,000 distinct CDR3 sequences, 20% of them singletons; the top ten hold around 13%. The sequenced sample consisted of PBMCs or a T cell subset sorted from them (not recorded which). These receptors all come from an adult woman who had mild COVID-19 (a few samples of this study predate the infection). Cell type and time point are not known.

This clonotype was counted a few times. The chain recombines TRBV5-1 with TRBJ1-1; TRBD1 matches at 7 bases. From germline, CDR1 is SGHRS and CDR2 YFSETQ. CDR3 length: 16 residues. J was trimmed by 0 bases and V by 3 bases; bases with no gene match: 8. CDR3 amino acids: CASSWGTVPLNTEAFF. The CDR3 nucleotides are TGCGCCAGCAGCTGGGGGACAGTTCCATTGAACACTGAAGCTTTCTTT.

J is TRBJ2-3 and V is TRBV20-1; D remains unclear. Germline values: CDR1 DFQATT, CDR2 SNEGSKA (reference sequence). Trimming pared 2 bases from V and 5 bases from J, leaving 20 bases between. The CDR3 sequence is 16 residues long. The CDR3 loop reads CSARLREPVVGDTQYF. The DNA of the CDR3 is TGCAGTGCTAGACTAAGGGAACCCGTCGTGGGAGATACGCAGTATTTT.

Only a few counts were recorded for this clonotype. V usage is TRBV20-1 and J usage is TRBJ2-1; D may be TRBD2 (6 bases). CDR1 and CDR2 from the germline V gene are DFQATT and SNEGSKA (reference sequence). V was clipped by 6 bases and J by 4 bases, with 13 bases between them. The CDR3 consists of 13 residues. The CDR3 coding sequence is TGCAGTGCGCGGAGGGCCATATACAATGAGCAGTTCTTC. Its protein is CSARRAIYNEQFF.

J is TRBJ1-5 and V is TRBV20-1; D not certain. The CDR3 spans 17 residues. The V gene lost 7 bases and the J gene lost 0 bases, with 22 bases spanning the gap. Germline V gene lookup returns CDR1 DFQATT and CDR2 SNEGSKA (reference sequence). The CDR3 sequence: CSVPAAETRYSNQPQHF. The CDR3 DNA follows: TGCAGTGTTCCGGCGGCCGAGACACGTTATAGCAATCAGCCCCAGCATTTT.

This chain connects TRBV4-2 to TRBJ1-5, with 7 bases matching TRBD1. The CDR3 sequence is 14 residues long. With 3 bases clipped from V and 6 bases from J, the junction kept 5 bases outside the gene matches. CDR1 is LGHNA and CDR2 is YNFKEQ in the germline V gene. CDR3 protein: CASSQDRYLQPQHF. The CDR3 DNA reads as TGTGCCAGCAGCCAGGACAGGTATCTTCAGCCCCAGCATTTT.

In its sample, this clonotype was seen a few times. V usage is TRBV5-1 and J usage is TRBJ2-3; TRBD2 agrees at 11 bases. The germline V gene has CDR1 SGHRS and CDR2 YFSETQ. Trimming cost V 4 bases and J 2 bases; bases outside gene matches: 6. The CDR3 is made up of 16 amino acids. Here the CDR3 reads CASSKGLAEITDTQYF. The CDR3 nucleotides read TGCGCCAGCAGCAAGGGACTAGCGGAGATCACAGATACGCAGTATTTT.

The sample holds a few counts of this clonotype. The CDR3 DNA sequence: TGTGCCACCAACCAAGACAGTGCCTTAAATCAGCCCCAGCATTTT. Protein sequence: CATNQDSALNQPQHF. V usage is TRBV24-1 and J usage is TRBJ1-5, with TRBD1 as a possible D gene (5 bases). CDR1 and CDR2 (germline): KGHDR, SFDVKD. The CDR3 is 15 amino acids. Trimming removed 8 bases from V and 4 bases from J, with 17 bases in between.

In DNA, the CDR3 is TGTGCCTCAGGGACAGTTGGAAACACCATATATTTT. It yields the protein CASGTVGNTIYF. The chain recombines TRBV12-3 or TRBV12-4 with TRBJ1-3; 7 positions agree with TRBD1. The CDR3 sequence is 12 residues long. After removal of 11 bases from V and 3 bases from J, the junction contained 4 bases not matched to a gene.

About this clonotype itself: A junction end diverges from the germline sequence, so it may reflect a read error. This sequence joins TRBV27 and TRBJ1-1; 11 nucleotides line up with TRBD1. The CDR3 is made up of 17 amino acids. Germline loops: CDR1 MNHEY, CDR2 SMNVEV (reference sequence). The CDR3 nucleotides read TGTGCCAGCAGCTTATCGCGCCCTCGGGACAGGGGGTTCGAAGCTTTCTTT. Amino acids: CASSLSRPRDRGFEAFF.

This clonotype was seen more than once but under ten times. This chain links TRBV6-5 with TRBJ2-1; 7 bases map to TRBD2. The CDR3 extends over 14 amino acids. CDR1 is MNHEY and CDR2 is SVGAGI in the germline V gene. V lost 6 bases to trimming and J lost 8 bases; unmatched junction nucleotides: 10. The CDR3: CASSPRTSSYEQFF. In DNA form, the CDR3 reads TGTGCCAGCAGCCCAAGGACTAGTAGTTATGAGCAGTTCTTC.

This clonotype has only a few counts. This chain uses TRBV5-1 with TRBJ2-1, with D unresolved. Germline V gene lookup returns CDR1 SGHRS and CDR2 YFSETQ. This CDR3 spans 15 amino acids. The V end was cut by 4 bases, the J end by 0 bases, with 11 bases between. The CDR3: CASSPRVRSYNEQFF. CDR3 sequence (DNA): TGCGCCAGCAGCCCCCGGGTCCGCTCCTACAATGAGCAGTTCTTC. Full variable domain (outside the CDR3, taken from reference TRBV5-1 and TRBJ2-1): KAGVTQTPRYLIKTRGQQVTLSCSPISGHRSVSWYQQTPGQGLQFLFEYFSETQRNKGNFPGRFSGRQFSNSRSEMNVSTLELGDSALYLCASSPRVRSYNEQFFGPGTRLTVL.

In this sample, this clonotype turned up a few times. The chain is built from TRBV2 and TRBJ2-2; no definite D call. The CDR3 runs 13 residues. The germline V and J ends were trimmed by 4 bases and 1 base, with 4 bases remaining between them. In germline, CDR1 is SNHLY, CDR2 FYNNEI. CDR3 protein: CASSVWNTGELFF. CDR3 bases: TGTGCCAGCAGTGTCTGGAACACCGGGGAGCTGTTTTTT.

The chain couples TRBV4-1 to TRBJ1-2; TRBD1 is a possible D gene (5 bases). Between the trimmed V and J ends, which lost 1 base and 4 bases, there was a span of 13 bases. The length of the CDR3 is 15 residues. Per the germline V gene, CDR1 is MGHRA and CDR2 is YSYEKL. CDR3 region: CASSQVGGEGYGYTF. The CDR3 DNA reads as TGCGCCAGCAGCCAAGTGGGGGGGGAGGGCTATGGCTACACCTTC.

This clonotype turned up a few times. The chain combines TRBV24-1 with TRBJ1-1, with D tentatively TRBD1 (5 bases). CDR3 size: 12 residues. With 5 bases removed from V and 11 bases from J, the gap between germline ends came to 14 bases. CDR1 KGHDR and CDR2 SFDVKD come from the germline V gene. CDR3: CATSVAGREAFF. As DNA, the CDR3 is TGTGCCACCAGTGTTGCGGGCAGGGAGGCTTTCTTT.

V gene TRBV20-1 combines with J gene TRBJ1-5; D is possibly TRBD1 (5 bases). V lost 5 bases and J 1 base, leaving 21 bases between the germline ends. The CDR3 runs to 17 residues. CDR1 and CDR2 (germline): DFQATT, SNEGSKA (reference sequence). CDR3 residues: CSAALAGRMLSNQPQHF. The CDR3 DNA sequence: TGCAGTGCTGCCCTAGCAGGGAGGATGTTGAGCAATCAGCCCCAGCATTTT.

This clonotype has only a few counts. J is TRBJ2-3 and V is TRBV7-2; TRBD1 might be the D (5 bases). The CDR3 has 12 amino acids. V gave up 6 bases and J gave up 5 bases, with 9 bases separating them. Germline V gene sequence: CDR1 SGHTA, CDR2 FQGNSA. The CDR3 protein is CASRRDRDTQYF. In DNA, the CDR3 is TGTGCCAGCAGACGCGACAGAGATACGCAGTATTTT.

This clonotype was detected a few times. The J gene is TRBJ1-1, the V gene TRBV7-9, with D possibly TRBD1 on 5 matching bases. Looked up from germline, CDR1 is SEHNR and CDR2 is FQNEAQ (reference sequence). This CDR3 is 14 amino acids long. Trimming stripped 5 bases from V and 4 bases from J, with 14 bases between. The CDR3 region is CASSRRGSVTEAFF. The CDR3 DNA sequence: TGTGCCAGCAGCCGGCGGGGGTCTGTCACTGAAGCTTTCTTT.

The rearrangement joins TRBV29-1 to TRBJ1-2; no clear D gene. Per germline, CDR1 SQVTM and CDR2 ANQGSEA. The V end lost 6 bases, the J end lost 2 bases, and 10 bases lay between the germline ends. There are 12 residues in the CDR3. The CDR3 bases are TGCAGCGTGAGAGACGAGAACTATGGCTACACCTTC. This sequence encodes CSVRDENYGYTF.

The rearrangement links TRBV9 to TRBJ1-3; D ambiguous. The germline CDR1 and CDR2 sequences are SGDLS and YYNGEE. CDR3 length: 16 amino acids. V lost 1 base to trimming and J lost 0 bases, with 11 bases between them. DNA for the CDR3: TGTGCCAGCAGCGTATTCGGCAGTTACTCTGGAAACACCATATATTTT. Translating it yields CASSVFGSYSGNTIYF.

J is TRBJ2-6 and V is TRBV30, with D perhaps matching TRBD2 (5 bases). This CDR3 is built from 17 residues. CDR1 and CDR2 from the germline V gene are GTSNPN and SVGIG (reference sequence). V was pared by 1 base and J by 0 bases, with 13 bases between. This CDR3 is CAWSGGRAGSGANVLTF. The CDR3 nucleotides are TGTGCCTGGAGTGGGGGTCGTGCGGGCTCTGGGGCCAACGTCCTGACTTTC.

This clonotype was found a few times. This chain links TRBV7-6 with TRBJ2-3; D not certain. The V end was cut by 6 bases, the J end by 1 base, with 11 bases between. The CDR3 length is 14 residues. Germline V gene data show CDR1 as SGHVS and CDR2 as FNYEAQ. CDR3 sequence reads: CASRDPGGTDTQYF. Written as DNA, the CDR3 is TGTGCCAGCAGGGATCCCGGCGGCACAGATACGCAGTATTTT.

This clonotype occurred a few times. This sequence joins TRBV5-1 and TRBJ1-3; 7 positions match TRBD1. CDR3 length: 16 residues. Germline V gene data show CDR1 as SGHRS and CDR2 as YFSETQ. The trim removed 1 base at V and 0 bases at J, leaving 4 bases unmatched. The chain's CDR3 is CASSLKTGSSGNTIYF. The CDR3 region has the DNA TGCGCCAGCAGCTTGAAGACAGGGAGCTCTGGAAACACCATATATTTT.

In its sample, this clonotype was seen many times. The chain recombines TRBV7-2 with TRBJ1-1; no definite D call. This CDR3 is 15 amino acids long. Germline V gives CDR1 SGHTA, CDR2 FQGNSA. Trimming left V 0 bases short and J 0 bases short, with 8 bases between. The CDR3 sequence is CASSLAVGMNTEAFF. CDR3 in DNA: TGTGCCAGCAGCTTAGCGGTAGGGATGAACACTGAAGCTTTCTTT.

The chain uses TRBV7-3 and TRBJ1-1; TRBD1 aligns across 7 bases. The CDR3 totals 15 residues. J gave up 0 bases and V 5 bases, and 6 bases lay outside the gene matches. The germline gives CDR1 SGHTA, CDR2 FQGTGA. The CDR3 DNA sequence: TGTGCCAGCAGCCCATCAGGGGGTCTGAACACTGAAGCTTTCTTT. The encoded protein is CASSPSGGLNTEAFF.

This clonotype has a handful of counts. The gene calls are TRBV9 and TRBJ2-2; perhaps TRBD1 as D (5 bases). The V and J ends lost 0 bases and 4 bases respectively, with 10 bases between them. This CDR3 has 15 amino acids. The germline CDR1 and CDR2 sequences are SGDLS and YYNGEE. The CDR3 DNA follows: TGTGCCAGCAGCGTAGGTCCAGGGCCCACCGGGGAGCTGTTTTTT. Protein product: CASSVGPGPTGELFF. The variable domain in full, with the rest retrieved from reference TRBV9 and TRBJ2-2, is DSGVTQTPKHLITATGQRVTLRCSPRSGDLSVYWYQQSLDQGLQFLIQYYNGEERAKGNILERFSAQQFPDLHSELNLSSLELGDSALYFCASSVGPGPTGELFFGEGSRLTVL.

The V and J genes are TRBV27 and TRBJ1-1, with D possibly being TRBD1 (6 bases). CDR1 and CDR2 (germline): MNHEY, SMNVEV (reference sequence). The CDR3 sequence is 14 residues long. V was cut by 8 bases and J by 4 bases, with 17 bases left in between. The CDR3 region has the DNA TGTGCCAGCGGCCACGGGGGCCCTTTCACTGAAGCTTTCTTT. This encodes CASGHGGPFTEAFF.

This chain joins TRBV18 and TRBJ1-5; unclear D gene. This CDR3 spans 16 amino acids. Per germline, CDR1 KGHSH and CDR2 LQKENI. Trimming stripped 0 bases from V and 0 bases from J, with 9 bases between. CDR3 sequence reads: CASSPPGQNSNQPQHF. In DNA form, the CDR3 reads TGTGCCAGCTCACCACCGGGCCAGAATAGCAATCAGCCCCAGCATTTT.

This rearrangement joins TRBV6-5 to TRBJ2-1; TRBD2 agrees at 9 bases. The CDR3 sequence is 13 residues long. Trimming removed 6 bases from V and 5 bases from J; junction bases left unmatched: 2. Germline CDR1 is MNHEY and CDR2 is SVGAGI. The CDR3 bases are TGTGCCAGCAGGCTAGCGGGAAACAATGAGCAGTTCTTC. Amino acid sequence: CASRLAGNNEQFF.

The V and J genes are TRBV3-1 and TRBJ2-7; no firm D call. The V end lost 4 bases, the J end lost 0 bases, and 16 bases lay between the germline ends. The germline V gene has CDR1 LGHDT and CDR2 YNNKEL (reference sequence). The CDR3 runs 16 residues. In nucleotides, the CDR3 is TGTGCCAGCAGCCCCAAGGGTTTCCTGAGCTCCTACGAGCAGTACTTC. It encodes CASSPKGFLSSYEQYF.